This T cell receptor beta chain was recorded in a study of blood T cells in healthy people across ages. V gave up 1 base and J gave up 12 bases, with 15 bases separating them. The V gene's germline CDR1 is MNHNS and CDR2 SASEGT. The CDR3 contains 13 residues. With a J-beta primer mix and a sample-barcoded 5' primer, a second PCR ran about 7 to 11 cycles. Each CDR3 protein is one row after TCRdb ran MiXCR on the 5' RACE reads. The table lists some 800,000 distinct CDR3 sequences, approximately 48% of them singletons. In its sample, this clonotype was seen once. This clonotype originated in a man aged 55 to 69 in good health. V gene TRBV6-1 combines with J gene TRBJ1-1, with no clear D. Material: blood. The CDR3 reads CASSEVGTETTFF. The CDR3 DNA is TGTGCCAGCAGTGAAGTGGGCACGGAGACTACTTTCTTT.